The sample holds a few counts of the clone carrying this T cell receptor (beta chain). V dropped 5 bases and J dropped 4 bases, with 14 bases sitting between them. The CDR3 extends over 13 amino acids. Germline V gives CDR1 DFQATT, CDR2 SNEGSKA (reference sequence). The sample belongs to a study of T cell repertoires in cytomegalovirus infection. In TCRdb, the reads were re-called with MiXCR into one record per CDR3 protein. This table has fewer than 250,000 distinct CDR3 sequences, approximately 13% appearing once. The specimen was PBMCs. The sequence came from a human donor in good health (CMV status not recorded). Some clones in this sample may be carry-over from other donors' samples. This chain links TRBV20-1 with TRBJ2-5; D is undetermined. Here the CDR3 DNA reads TGCAGTGCTGGCACCGGATTTACAGAGACCCAGTACTTC. Amino acid sequence: CSAGTGFTETQYF.